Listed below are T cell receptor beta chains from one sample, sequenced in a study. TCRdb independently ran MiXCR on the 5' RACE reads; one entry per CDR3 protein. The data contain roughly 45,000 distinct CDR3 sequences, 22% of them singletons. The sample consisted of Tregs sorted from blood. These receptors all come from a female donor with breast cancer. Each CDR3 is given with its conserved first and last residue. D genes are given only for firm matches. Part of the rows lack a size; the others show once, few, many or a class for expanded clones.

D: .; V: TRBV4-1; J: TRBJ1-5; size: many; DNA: TGCGCCAGCAGCCAACTATCTACTAGCAATCAGCCCCAGCATTTT; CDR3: CASSQLSTSNQPQHF
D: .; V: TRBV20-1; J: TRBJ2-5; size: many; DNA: TGCAGTGCTAGCCCCCGGTTGCAGGCGGAGACCCAGTACTTC; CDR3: CSASPRLQAETQYF
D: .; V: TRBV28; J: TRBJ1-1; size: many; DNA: TGTGCCAGCAGTGGACAGTATCACACTGAAGCTTTCTTT; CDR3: CASSGQYHTEAFF
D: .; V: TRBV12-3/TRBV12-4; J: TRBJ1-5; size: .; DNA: TGTACCAGCAGTCCGATCGGCGGGGCCGCACTCCTTAGCAATCAGCCCCAGCATTTT; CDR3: CTSSPIGGAALLSNQPQHF
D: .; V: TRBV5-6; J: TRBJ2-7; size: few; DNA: TGTGCCAGCAGCGGAACCGGGGCTGCTAAGGTGGGGCAGTACTTC; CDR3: CASSGTGAAKVGQYF
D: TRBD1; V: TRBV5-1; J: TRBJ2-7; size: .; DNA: TGCGCCAGCAGCGACACAGGGGGCGGTTACGAGCAGTACTTC; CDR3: CASSDTGGGYEQYF
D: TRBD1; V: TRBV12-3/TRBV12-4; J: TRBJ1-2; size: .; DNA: TGTGCCAGCAGCGAGCGTTATACTACAGGGGGCGGTACCTATGGCTCCACCTTC; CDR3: CASSERYTTGGGTYGSTF
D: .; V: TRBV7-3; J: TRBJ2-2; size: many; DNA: TGTGCCAGCAGCCGTCTTTCCATGCAGGACACCGGGGAGCTGTTTTTT; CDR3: CASSRLSMQDTGELFF
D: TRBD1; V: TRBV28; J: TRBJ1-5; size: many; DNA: TGTGCCTCCAAGGACAGGGTGAGACAGCCCCAGCATTTT; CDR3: CASKDRVRQPQHF
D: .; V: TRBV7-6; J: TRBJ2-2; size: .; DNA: TGTGCCAGCAGCCACGAATGGGTTCGGGGCACCGGGGAGCTGTTTTTT; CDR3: CASSHEWVRGTGELFF
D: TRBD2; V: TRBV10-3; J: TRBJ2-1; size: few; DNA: TGTGCCATCAGGGAGTACGGGACTAGCCATGAGCAGTTCTTC; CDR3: CAIREYGTSHEQFF
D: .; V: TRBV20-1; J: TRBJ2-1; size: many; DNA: TGCAGTGCTAGGAGCCTAGGCTCCTACAATGAGCAGTTCTTC; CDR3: CSARSLGSYNEQFF
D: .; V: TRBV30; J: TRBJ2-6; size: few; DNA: TGTGCCGGGAAGATGGCGGGTCTTTCCAGCTCTGGGGCCAACGTCCTGACTTTC; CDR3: CAGKMAGLSSSGANVLTF
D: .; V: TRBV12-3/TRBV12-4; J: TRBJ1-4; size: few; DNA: TGTGCCAGCAGTTCAGGGTTTGGTGGTGAAAAACTGTTTTTT; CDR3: CASSSGFGGEKLFF
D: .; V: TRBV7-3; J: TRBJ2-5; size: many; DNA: TGTGCCAGCAGAACACAAGAGACCCAGTACTTC; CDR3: CASRTQETQYF
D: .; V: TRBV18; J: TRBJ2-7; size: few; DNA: TGTGCCAGCTCACCAACCGACAGCGCCTACGAGCAGTACTTC; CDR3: CASSPTDSAYEQYF
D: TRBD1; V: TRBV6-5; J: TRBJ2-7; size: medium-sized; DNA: TGTGCCAGCAGCCCTGGACAGGGGGCCTACGAGCAGTACTTC; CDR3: CASSPGQGAYEQYF
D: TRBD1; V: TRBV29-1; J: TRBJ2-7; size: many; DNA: TGCAGCGTTGATACAGGGGGCACTTTCTCCGAGCAGTACTTC; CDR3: CSVDTGGTFSEQYF
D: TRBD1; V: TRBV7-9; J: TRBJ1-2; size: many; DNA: TGTGCCAGCAGCCAAGGACAGGAAGCTGGCTACACCTTC; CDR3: CASSQGQEAGYTF
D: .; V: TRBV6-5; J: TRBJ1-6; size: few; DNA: TGTGCCAGCAGTTACTCAAGCTCCTATAATTCACCCCTCCACTTT; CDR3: CASSYSSSYNSPLHF
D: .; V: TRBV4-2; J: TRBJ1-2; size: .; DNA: TGTGCCAGCAGCCAAGGGGGACAAAGTCGGGGCTACACCTTC; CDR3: CASSQGGQSRGYTF
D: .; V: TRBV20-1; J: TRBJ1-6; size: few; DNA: TGCAGTGCTCTAGTAGGTGGCAGGGCCTGTTGCTCCTATAATTCACCCCTCCACTTT; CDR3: CSALVGGRACCSYNSPLHF
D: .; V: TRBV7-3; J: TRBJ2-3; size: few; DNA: TGTGCCAGCAGCTTAAGTGGGGACTTCACAGATACGCAGTATTTT; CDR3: CASSLSGDFTDTQYF
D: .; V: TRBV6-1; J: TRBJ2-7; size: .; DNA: TGTGCCAGCAACGAGGTCCACCTCCAGTACGAGCAGTACTTC; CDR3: CASNEVHLQYEQYF
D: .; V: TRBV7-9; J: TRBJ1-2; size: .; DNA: TGTGCCAGCAGCCAAACCGGCTATGGCTACACCTTC; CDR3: CASSQTGYGYTF
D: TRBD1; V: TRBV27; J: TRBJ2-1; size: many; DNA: TGTGCCAGCAGTTGGACAGGGCCGAGCTCCTACAATGAGCAGTTCTTC; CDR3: CASSWTGPSSYNEQFF
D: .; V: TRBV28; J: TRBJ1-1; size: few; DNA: TGTGCCAGCAGTCCCGGGACTTTGAACACTGAAGCTTTCTTT; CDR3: CASSPGTLNTEAFF
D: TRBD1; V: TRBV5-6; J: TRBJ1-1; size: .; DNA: TGTGCCAGCAGCTCTAGGACAGGGGGGTTTTATGAAGCTTTCTTT; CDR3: CASSSRTGGFYEAFF
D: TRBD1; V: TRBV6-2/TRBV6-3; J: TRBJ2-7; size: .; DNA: TGTGCCAGCAGTTCCTCTGGGACAGGGGGCGAGCAGTACTTC; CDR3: CASSSSGTGGEQYF
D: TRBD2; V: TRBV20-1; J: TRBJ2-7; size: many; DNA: TGCAGTGCTGACCCCCGGACTAGCGGGAGGGATGAGCAGTACTTC; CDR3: CSADPRTSGRDEQYF
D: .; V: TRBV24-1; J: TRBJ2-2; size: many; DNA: TGTGCCACCAGTGATTTGGAGGGGGAGGGCTCGACGGGGGAGCTGTTTTTT; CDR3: CATSDLEGEGSTGELFF
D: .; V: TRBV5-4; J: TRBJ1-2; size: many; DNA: TGTGCCAGCAGCAGCAAGGACAGCGTCTATGGCTACACCTTC; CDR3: CASSSKDSVYGYTF
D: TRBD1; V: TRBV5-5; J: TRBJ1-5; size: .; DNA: TGTGCCAGCAGCCCTGGACAGGGCGTTGGGCAGCCCCAGCATTTT; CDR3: CASSPGQGVGQPQHF
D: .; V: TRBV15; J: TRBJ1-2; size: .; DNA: TGTGCCACCAGCAGGGAAGCTCGAGCTAACTATGGCTACACCTTC; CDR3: CATSREARANYGYTF
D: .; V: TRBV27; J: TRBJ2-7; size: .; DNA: TGTGCCGGCAGTTTAATGTACTACGAGCAGTACTTC; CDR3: CAGSLMYYEQYF
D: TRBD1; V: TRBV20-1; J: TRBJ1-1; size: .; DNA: TGCAGTGCTAGAGGGAGACAGGGCGTATCCTATGAAGCTTTCTTT; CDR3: CSARGRQGVSYEAFF
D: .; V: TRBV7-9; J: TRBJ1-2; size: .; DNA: TGTGCCAGCAGCGAAAATACACCACCAAATGGCTACACCTTC; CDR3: CASSENTPPNGYTF
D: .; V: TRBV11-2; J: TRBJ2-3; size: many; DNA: TGTGCCAGCAGCTTAGATGGCAACCCGGGCACAGATACGCAGTATTTT; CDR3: CASSLDGNPGTDTQYF
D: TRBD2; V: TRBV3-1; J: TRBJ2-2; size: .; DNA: TGTGCCAGCAGGCGCGGGAGAGGCACCGGGGAGCTGTTTTTT; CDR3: CASRRGRGTGELFF
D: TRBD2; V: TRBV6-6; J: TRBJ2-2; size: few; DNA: TGTGCCAGCACCCCCGGGACTAGCGGGAGGGCCGGGACCGGGGAGCTGTTTTTT; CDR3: CASTPGTSGRAGTGELFF
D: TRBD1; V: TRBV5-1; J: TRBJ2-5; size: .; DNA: TGCGCCAGCAGCTCACAGGGGGCTGAGGAGACCCAGTACTTC; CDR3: CASSSQGAEETQYF